This paragraph reports one T cell receptor beta chain. The target antigen is unknown. Germline values: CDR1 SGHNT, CDR2 YYREEE (reference sequence). Germline trimming cut 3 bases from V and 4 bases from J; bases unmatched to any gene: 3. The CDR3 consists of 15 residues. This sample is part of a study of cytomegalovirus exposure and HLA in healthy donors. Overall study findings and caveats: Diagnosis of cytomegalovirus status made by the classifier reportedly showed high specificity and sensitivity. In a later analysis, HLA-associated beta chains showed higher expansion and lower generation probabilities than comparable chains. Sequencing likely produced, as an artifact, a cluster of highly shared sequence variants.

Whether this donor was CMV seropositive was not recorded. PCR primers comprised 60 Vbeta and 13 Jbeta primers. The repertoire was sequenced with immunoSEQ multiplex PCR; TCRdb's copy has only in-frame clones and lacks some. The sample contains 95,000 to 100,000 clones, under 80% of which appear only once. The clonotype originates from a human donor in good health. The V and J genes are TRBV5-4 and TRBJ2-6, with 8 bases that match TRBD2. The sequenced sample consisted of PBMCs. The CDR3 sequence is CASSSGGYGANVLTF. The CDR3, as DNA: TGTGCCAGCAGCTCGGGGGGGTACGGGGCCAACGTCCTGACTTTC. The whole variable domain, remainder taken from reference TRBV5-4 and TRBJ2-6, is ETGVTQSPTHLIKTRGQQVTLRCSSQSGHNTVSWYQQALGQGPQFIFQYYREEENGRGNFPPRFSGLQFPNYSSELNVNALELDDSALYLCASSSGGYGANVLTFGAGSRLTVL.